One and the same sample provided the 21 T cell receptor beta chains below, sequenced in a study of T cell responses to AZD1222 COVID-19 vaccine. Only in-frame clones appear in the TCRdb table, and some are missing; sequencing was by immunoSEQ multiplex PCR. The table lists 150,000 to 200,000 clones, 80% to 95% of them singletons. Sequencing used peripheral blood, obtained on day 0 of AZD1222 vaccination. These receptors all stem from an adult in good health.

A single count supports this clone. The chain combines TRBV5-4 with TRBJ2-1; D is unclear. V lost 1 base and J 1 base, leaving 9 bases between the germline ends. CDR1 is SGHNT and CDR2 is YYREEE in the germline V gene (reference sequence). The CDR3 runs 15 residues. The DNA for the CDR3 is TGTGCCAGCAGCTTGCAGCTCCCGTCCTACAATGAGCAGTTCTTC. Translated: CASSLQLPSYNEQFF.

This clone was recorded only once. The J gene is TRBJ2-5, the V gene TRBV6-1; D gene ambiguous. The germline V and J ends were trimmed by 0 bases and 5 bases, with 16 bases remaining between them. There are 16 residues in the CDR3. Per germline, CDR1 MNHNS and CDR2 SASEGT. CDR3 loop: CASSEAISSAAETQYF. The DNA for the CDR3 is TGTGCCAGCAGTGAAGCTATCTCGAGCGCGGCGGAGACCCAGTACTTC.

This rearrangement joins TRBV4-1 to TRBJ2-2; D call uncertain. The CDR3 extends over 13 amino acids. Germline CDR1 is MGHRA and CDR2 is YSYEKL. Trimming left V 4 bases short and J 11 bases short, with 14 bases between. The CDR3 is CASSLGSAPELFF. Here the CDR3 DNA reads TGCGCCAGCAGCCTGGGGTCGGCTCCCGAGCTGTTTTTT.

The chain joins TRBV18 to TRBJ1-2, with D perhaps matching TRBD1 (5 bases). The CDR3 has 14 residues. Germline V gene sequence: CDR1 KGHSH, CDR2 LQKENI. The V end lost 4 bases, the J end lost 3 bases, and 12 bases lay between the germline ends. CDR3 sequence: CASSRQQGDYGYTF. In nucleotides, the CDR3 is TGTGCCAGCTCACGTCAGCAGGGTGACTATGGCTACACCTTC.

V gene TRBV4-1 combines with J gene TRBJ1-6; TRBD1 agrees at 7 bases. The CDR3 loop spans 18 amino acids. Trimming removed 3 bases from V and 3 bases from J; junction bases left unmatched: 11. Germline lookup yields CDR1 MGHRA and CDR2 YSYEKL. The CDR3 reads CASSHLPGQSLYNSPLHF. In DNA form, the CDR3 reads TGCGCCAGCAGCCATCTCCCGGGACAGAGCCTCTATAATTCACCCCTCCACTTT.

The chain joins TRBV5-4 to TRBJ1-1; D is ambiguous. Per germline, CDR1 SGHNT and CDR2 YYREEE (reference sequence). Trimming removed 2 bases at V and 4 bases at J, with 18 bases between. This CDR3 contains 16 residues. In nucleotides, the CDR3 is TGTGCCAGCAGCTTCCCGGGCCTCGTGGGCACCACTGAAGCTTTCTTT. This translates into CASSFPGLVGTTEAFF.

V and J are TRBV23-1 and TRBJ2-2; 9 bases fit TRBD1. TRBV23-1 is given ORF status, its function remaining uncertain. J lost 4 bases, V lost 3 bases, and 18 bases had no gene match. The CDR3 is 20 residues long. The CDR3 loop reads CASSQYRDRDPIGGTGELFF. In DNA form, the CDR3 reads TGCGCCAGCAGTCAGTACCGGGACAGGGATCCAATCGGGGGCACCGGGGAGCTGTTTTTT.

This chain joins TRBV25-1 and TRBJ1-1; D remains unclear. V lost 1 base and J 1 base, leaving 7 bases between the germline ends. CDR1 is MGHDK, CDR2 SYGVNS, per germline. This CDR3 spans 14 amino acids. CDR3 region: CASSEFVSNTEAFF. In DNA form, the CDR3 reads TGTGCCAGCAGTGAATTTGTCTCGAACACTGAAGCTTTCTTT.

This chain joins TRBV5-6 and TRBJ1-1; D not resolved. CDR3 size: 17 residues. Germline CDR1 and CDR2: SGHDT and YYEEEE. Trimming left V 4 bases short and J 0 bases short, with 19 bases between. The CDR3 region has the DNA TGTGCCAGCAGCGAGGGCCCGTACCACTTCATGAACACTGAAGCTTTCTTT. It specifies CASSEGPYHFMNTEAFF.

This clone showed up just a few times. V and J are TRBV16 and TRBJ1-3, with TRBD1 as a possible D gene (6 bases). V lost 4 bases to trimming and J lost 0 bases, with 7 bases between them. The length of the CDR3 is 14 residues. In germline, CDR1 is KGHSY, CDR2 FQNENV. In nucleotides, the CDR3 is TGTGCCAGCAGCCGGGGGCCCTCTGGAAACACCATATATTTT. Its translation: CASSRGPSGNTIYF.

The chain recombines TRBV7-9 with TRBJ2-1; TRBD1 matches at 9 bases. Germline CDR1 reads SEHNR; CDR2 reads FQNEAQ (reference sequence). The CDR3 is made up of 14 amino acids. V was pared by 7 bases and J by 5 bases, with 6 bases of the junction left unmatched. The CDR3 loop is CASTLRDRDNEQFF. The CDR3 nucleotides are TGTGCCAGCACCCTCCGGGACAGGGACAATGAGCAGTTCTTC.

The DNA of the CDR3 is TGTGCCAGCAGCTCTCTGACCGAGCTTAGCGGGAGGGCCAGGGGAGATACGCAGTATTTT. The encoded protein is CASSSLTELSGRARGDTQYF. The rearrangement joins TRBV21-1 to TRBJ2-3; the table gives TRBD2 as D, unverified against the DNA. TRBV21-1 is tagged as a pseudogene. CDR3 length equals 20 residues.

This clone was seen just once. V usage is TRBV6-5 and J usage is TRBJ1-2; D might be TRBD1 (5 bases). The CDR3 sequence is 13 residues long. V shed 6 bases and J shed 4 bases, with 12 bases lying between them. CDR1 and CDR2 from the germline V gene are MNHEY and SVGAGI. The CDR3 DNA reads TGTGCCAGCAGCCCGGGACGGTCCTATGGCTACACCTTC. This sequence encodes CASSPGRSYGYTF.

The genes are TRBV7-8 and TRBJ1-1, with TRBD1 as a possible D gene (5 bases). Looked up from germline, CDR1 is SGHVS and CDR2 is FQNEAQ. This CDR3 has 14 amino acids. The germline V and J ends were trimmed by 5 bases and 1 base, with 11 bases remaining between them. The chain's CDR3 is CASSDSKRNTEAFF. The CDR3 bases are TGTGCCAGCAGCGACAGTAAAAGGAACACTGAAGCTTTCTTT.

This clone was recorded only once. This rearrangement joins TRBV28 to TRBJ1-5; maybe TRBD1 (5 bases). V shed 6 bases and J shed 11 bases, with 14 bases lying between them. This CDR3 is 12 amino acids long. CDR1 and CDR2 from the germline V gene are MDHEN and SYDVKM. The CDR3 coding sequence is TGTGCCAGCAGAAAAGGGGTAGAAGCCCAGCATTTT. Translation gives CASRKGVEAQHF.

The chain uses TRBV28 and TRBJ2-7, with TRBD1 as a possible D gene (6 bases). The CDR3 is 15 amino acids. CDR1 and CDR2 from the germline V gene are MDHEN and SYDVKM. V lost 5 bases and J 7 bases, leaving 21 bases between the germline ends. The CDR3 DNA follows: TGTGCCAGCAGTCTACCAGCTAGAGGGGGTCGGGAGCAGTACTTC. The encoded protein is CASSLPARGGREQYF.

The CDR3 coding sequence is TGTGCCAGCAGTACCAGGGGCCTCGGGGTTTACGAGCAGTACTTC. This sequence encodes CASSTRGLGVYEQYF. The chain is built from TRBV28 and TRBJ2-7; possible D gene TRBD1, 6 bases. From germline, CDR1 is MDHEN and CDR2 SYDVKM. Trimming shortened V by 5 bases and J by 4 bases, and 18 bases separated the two germline ends. The CDR3 sequence is 15 residues long.

The chain is built from TRBV19 and TRBJ1-3; D is possibly TRBD1 (5 bases). The CDR3 consists of 14 residues. CDR1 LNHDA and CDR2 SQIVND come from the germline V gene (reference sequence). Trimming took 8 bases from V and 2 from J, leaving 13 bases between them. DNA for the CDR3: TGTGCCAGTGGGACTGCCTACCCTGGAAACACCATATATTTT. It translates to CASGTAYPGNTIYF.

The rearrangement joins TRBV3-1 (or the pseudogene TRBV3-2) to TRBJ2-2; 10 nucleotides line up with TRBD2. Trimming at V came to 1 base and at J to 2 bases, leaving 7 bases not matched to a gene. The CDR3 has 18 residues. CDR1 is LGHDT, CDR2 YNNKEL, per germline (reference sequence). CDR3 residues: CASSQGLAGSTNTGELFF. The CDR3 DNA reads TGTGCCAGCAGCCAAGGACTAGCGGGTTCTACAAACACCGGGGAGCTGTTTTTT.

The J gene is TRBJ1-5, the V gene TRBV18; 7 nucleotides line up with TRBD1. J lost 6 bases, V lost 5 bases, and 7 bases had no gene match. CDR1 KGHSH and CDR2 LQKENI come from the germline V gene. CDR3 length equals 14 residues. DNA for the CDR3: TGTGCCAGCTCAGGAGGGGGCGCGGGTCAGCCCCAGCATTTT. Protein sequence: CASSGGGAGQPQHF.

The CDR3: CASSPGQKYNEQFF. CDR3 DNA sequence: TGTGCCAGCAGCCCGGGACAAAAGTACAATGAGCAGTTCTTC. The chain combines TRBV7-6 with TRBJ2-1; weak D call: TRBD1 (6 bases). CDR1 is SGHVS and CDR2 is FNYEAQ in the germline V gene. The CDR3 consists of 14 residues. V gave up 5 bases and J gave up 4 bases, with 12 bases separating them. Together with reference TRBV7-6 and TRBJ2-1, the CDR3 gives the full variable domain: GAGVSQSPRYKVTKRGQDVALRCDPISGHVSLYWYRQALGQGPEFLTYFNYEAQQDKSGLPNDRFSAERPEGSISTLTIQRTEQRDSAMYRCASSPGQKYNEQFFGPGTRLTVL.